This T cell receptor (beta chain) is from a study of T cells in Graves' hyperthyroidism and ophthalmopathy. Germline lookup yields CDR1 DFQATT and CDR2 SNEGSKA (reference sequence). The CDR3 runs to 12 residues. Trimming shortened V by 3 bases and J by 1 base, and 6 bases separated the two germline ends. Study results and limitations: Stable hyperthyroidism was separated from ophthalmopathy by a model based on 13 V-J features. Researchers found most expanded thyroid clonotypes above 0.001 in blood as well.

Regions amplified from RNA transcripts were the TCR beta CDR3 regions. An initial round of RT-PCR targeting the TCR CDR3 relied on the HTBI primer set. TCRdb analysed the multiplex PCR reads with MiXCR anew, one entry per CDR3 protein. The table includes 480,000 or so distinct CDR3 sequences, 46% detected once. This clonotype was picked up a small number of times. Its target is unknown. A patient was excluded if there was uncontrolled infection, other autoimmune disease, pregnancy or lactation. Diagnostic decisions used clinical symptoms, serum thyroxine and TRAb, thyroid ultrasound and orbital computed tomography.

Sequences were obtained from peripheral blood or thyroid tissue (not recorded which). The rearrangement links TRBV20-1 to TRBJ1-1, with no clear D. The origin of this receptor is an adult woman with Graves' disease, either hyperthyroidism or ophthalmopathy (not recorded which). The CDR3 here is CSASGRNTEAFF. The CDR3 DNA sequence: TGCAGTGCTAGCGGCAGGAACACTGAAGCTTTCTTT.